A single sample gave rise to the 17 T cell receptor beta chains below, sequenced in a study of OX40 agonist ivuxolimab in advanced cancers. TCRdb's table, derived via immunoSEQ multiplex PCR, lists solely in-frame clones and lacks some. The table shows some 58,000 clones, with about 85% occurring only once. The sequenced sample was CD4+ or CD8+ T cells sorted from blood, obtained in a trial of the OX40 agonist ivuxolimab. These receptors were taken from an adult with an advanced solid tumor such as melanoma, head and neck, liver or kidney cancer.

The CDR3 DNA reads as TGTGCCAGCAGTGTTTCGATTCCGGGACGCTTCTTCTATGGCTACACCTTC. It yields the protein CASSVSIPGRFFYGYTF. The V gene is TRBV2, the J gene TRBJ1-2; TRBD1 is a possible D gene (5 bases). The CDR3 has 17 amino acids. Trimming stripped 4 bases from V and 4 bases from J, with 22 bases between. Looked up from germline, CDR1 is SNHLY and CDR2 is FYNNEI.

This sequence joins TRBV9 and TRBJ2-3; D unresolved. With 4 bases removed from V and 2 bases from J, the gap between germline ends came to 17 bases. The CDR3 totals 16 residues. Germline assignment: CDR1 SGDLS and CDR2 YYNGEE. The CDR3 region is CASSPLGSQFTDTQYF. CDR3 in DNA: TGTGCCAGCAGCCCTCTGGGGTCCCAGTTCACAGATACGCAGTATTTT.

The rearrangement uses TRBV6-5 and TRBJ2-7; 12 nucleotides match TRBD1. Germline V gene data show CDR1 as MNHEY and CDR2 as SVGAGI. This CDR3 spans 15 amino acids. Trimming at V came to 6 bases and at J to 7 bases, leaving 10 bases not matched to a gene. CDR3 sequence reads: CASRPPGQGAGEQYF. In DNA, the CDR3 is TGTGCCAGCAGACCTCCGGGACAGGGGGCTGGAGAGCAGTACTTC.

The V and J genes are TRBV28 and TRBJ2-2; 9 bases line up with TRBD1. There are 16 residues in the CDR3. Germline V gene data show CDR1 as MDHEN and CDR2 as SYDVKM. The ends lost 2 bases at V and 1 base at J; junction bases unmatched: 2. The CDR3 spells CASSLRGQGNTGELFF. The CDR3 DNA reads TGTGCCAGCAGTTTAAGGGGACAGGGGAACACCGGGGAGCTGTTTTTT.

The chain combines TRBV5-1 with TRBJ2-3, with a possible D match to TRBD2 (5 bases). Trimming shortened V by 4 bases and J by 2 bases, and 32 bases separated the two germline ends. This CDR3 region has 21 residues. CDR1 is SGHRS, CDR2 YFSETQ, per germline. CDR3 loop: CASSELSRRLIIEGATDTQYF. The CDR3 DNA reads TGCGCCAGCAGCGAGCTTAGTCGCCGCTTGATTATCGAGGGTGCCACAGATACGCAGTATTTT.

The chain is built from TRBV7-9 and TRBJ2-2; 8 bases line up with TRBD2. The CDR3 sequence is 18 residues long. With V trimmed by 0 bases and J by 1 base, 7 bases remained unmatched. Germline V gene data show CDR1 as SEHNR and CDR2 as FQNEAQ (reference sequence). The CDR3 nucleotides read TGTGCCAGCAGCTTAGCTACCGGGAGGGCCTGGAACACCGGGGAGCTGTTTTTT. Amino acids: CASSLATGRAWNTGELFF.

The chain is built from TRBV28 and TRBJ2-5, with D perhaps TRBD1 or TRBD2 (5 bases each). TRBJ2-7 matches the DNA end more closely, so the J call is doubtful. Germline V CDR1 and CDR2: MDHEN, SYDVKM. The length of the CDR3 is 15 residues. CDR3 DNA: TGTGCCAGCAGTTTAGGGGTAGAGTGGGGGAGCGAGCAGTACTTC. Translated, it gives CASSLGVEWGSEQYF.

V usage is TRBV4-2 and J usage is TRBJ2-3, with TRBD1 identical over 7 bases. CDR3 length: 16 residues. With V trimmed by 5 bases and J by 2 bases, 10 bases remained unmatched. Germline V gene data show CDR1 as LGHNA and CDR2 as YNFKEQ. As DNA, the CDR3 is TGTGCCAGCAGCTCTCATCGGACAGGTCCCACAGATACGCAGTATTTT. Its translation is CASSSHRTGPTDTQYF.

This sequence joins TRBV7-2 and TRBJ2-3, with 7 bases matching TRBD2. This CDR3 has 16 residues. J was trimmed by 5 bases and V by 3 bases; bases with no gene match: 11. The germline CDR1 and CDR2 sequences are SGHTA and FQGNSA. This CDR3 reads CASSFTGGEPQDTQYF. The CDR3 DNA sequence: TGTGCCAGCAGCTTCACTGGGGGGGAGCCTCAAGATACGCAGTATTTT.

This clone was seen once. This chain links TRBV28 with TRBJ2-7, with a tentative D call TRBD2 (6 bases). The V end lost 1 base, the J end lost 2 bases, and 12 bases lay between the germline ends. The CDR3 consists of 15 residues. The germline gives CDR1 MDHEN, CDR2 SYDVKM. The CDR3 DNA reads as TGTGCCAGCAGTTTATTCGCCCGCGGGGCCTACGAGCAGTACTTC. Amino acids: CASSLFARGAYEQYF. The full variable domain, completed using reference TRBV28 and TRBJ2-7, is DVKVTQSSRYLVKRTGEKVFLECVQDMDHENMFWYRQDPGLGLRLIYFSYDVKMKEKGDIPEGYSVSREKKERFSLILESASTNQTSMYLCASSLFARGAYEQYFGPGTRLTVT.

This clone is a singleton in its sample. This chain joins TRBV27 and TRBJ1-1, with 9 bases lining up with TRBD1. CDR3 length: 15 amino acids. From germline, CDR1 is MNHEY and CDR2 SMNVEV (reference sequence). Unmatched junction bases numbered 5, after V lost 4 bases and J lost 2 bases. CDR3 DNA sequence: TGTGCCAGCAGTTCCAACAGGGGGCTCAACACTGAAGCTTTCTTT. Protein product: CASSSNRGLNTEAFF.

The CDR3 reads CATSRPRVTGANVLTF. The CDR3, as DNA: TGTGCCACCAGCAGACCTAGGGTTACTGGGGCCAACGTCCTGACTTTC. This chain links TRBV15 with TRBJ2-6; no firm D call. Germline CDR1 reads LNHNV; CDR2 reads YYDKDF (reference sequence). This CDR3 has 16 residues. Trimming removed 2 bases from V and 2 bases from J, with 10 bases in between.

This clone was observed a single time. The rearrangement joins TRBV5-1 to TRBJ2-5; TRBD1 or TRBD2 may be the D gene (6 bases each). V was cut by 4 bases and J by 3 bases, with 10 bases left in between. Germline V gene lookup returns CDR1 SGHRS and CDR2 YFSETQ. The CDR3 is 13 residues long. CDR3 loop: CASSPGAEETQYF. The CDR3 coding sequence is TGCGCCAGCAGCCCGGGGGCGGAAGAGACCCAGTACTTC.

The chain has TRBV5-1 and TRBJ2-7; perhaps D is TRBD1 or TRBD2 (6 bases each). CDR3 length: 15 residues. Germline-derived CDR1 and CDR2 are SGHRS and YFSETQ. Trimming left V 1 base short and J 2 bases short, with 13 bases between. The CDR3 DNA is TGCGCCAGCAGCTTGAGGGGGACTTTAACCTACGAGCAGTACTTC. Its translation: CASSLRGTLTYEQYF.

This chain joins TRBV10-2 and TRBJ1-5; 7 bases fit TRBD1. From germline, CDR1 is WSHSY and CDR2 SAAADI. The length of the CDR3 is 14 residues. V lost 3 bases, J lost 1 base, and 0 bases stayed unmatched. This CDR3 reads CASSEQGSNQPQHF. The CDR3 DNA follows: TGCGCCAGCAGTGAACAGGGGAGCAATCAGCCCCAGCATTTT.

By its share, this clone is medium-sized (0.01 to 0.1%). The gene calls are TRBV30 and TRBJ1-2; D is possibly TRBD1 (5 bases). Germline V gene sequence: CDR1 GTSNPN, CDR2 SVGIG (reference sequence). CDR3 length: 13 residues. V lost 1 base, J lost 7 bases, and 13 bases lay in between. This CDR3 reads CAWSGTGQGGYTF. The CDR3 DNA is TGTGCCTGGAGTGGAACGGGGCAGGGTGGCTACACCTTC.

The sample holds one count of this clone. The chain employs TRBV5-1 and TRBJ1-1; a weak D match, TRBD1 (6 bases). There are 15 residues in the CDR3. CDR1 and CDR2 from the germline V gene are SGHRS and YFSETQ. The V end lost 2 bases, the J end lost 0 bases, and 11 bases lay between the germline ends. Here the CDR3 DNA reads TGCGCCAGCAGCTTTAGGACAGCCATGAACACTGAAGCTTTCTTT. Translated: CASSFRTAMNTEAFF.